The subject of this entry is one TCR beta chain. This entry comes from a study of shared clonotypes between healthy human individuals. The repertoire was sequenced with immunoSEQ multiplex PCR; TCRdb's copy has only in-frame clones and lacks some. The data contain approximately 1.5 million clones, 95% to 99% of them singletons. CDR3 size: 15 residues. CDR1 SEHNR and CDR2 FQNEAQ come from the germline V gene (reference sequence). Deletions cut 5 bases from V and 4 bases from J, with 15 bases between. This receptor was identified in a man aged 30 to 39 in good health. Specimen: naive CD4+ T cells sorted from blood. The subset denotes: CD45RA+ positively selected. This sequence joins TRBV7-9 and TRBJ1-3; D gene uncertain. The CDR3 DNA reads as TGTGCCAGCAGCACCCCTCTCGCTGGGGGAAACACCATATATTTT. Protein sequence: CASSTPLAGGNTIYF. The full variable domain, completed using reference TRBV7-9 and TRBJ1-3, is DTGVSQNPRHKITKRGQNVTFRCDPISEHNRLYWYRQTLGQGPEFLTYFQNEAQLEKSRLLSDRFSAERPKGSFSTLEIQRTEQGDSAMYLCASSTPLAGGNTIYFGEGSWLTVV.